This T cell receptor beta chain was profiled in a study of cytomegalovirus exposure and HLA in healthy donors. Findings of the study overall: What TCR beta sequences reportedly achieved was accurate prediction of HLA-A and HLA-B alleles in most subjects.

Germline assignment: CDR1 MGHRA and CDR2 YSYEKL. The CDR3 totals 15 residues. V was shortened by 3 bases and J by 3 bases, with 15 bases between the two germline ends. Both 60 Vbeta primers and 13 Jbeta primers went into the PCR. The assay was immunoSEQ multiplex PCR, and TCRdb's table has in-frame clones only and misses some. The data contain approximately 150,000 clones, 81% of them seen just once; the ten biggest clones take up roughly 5%. Regarding this clone: The target antigen is unknown.

The sequenced sample consisted of PBMCs. The sequence came from a woman between 18 and 29 years old in good health and CMV-seropositive. The rearrangement uses TRBV4-1 and TRBJ2-7, with D uncertain. CDR3 bases: TGCGCCAGCAGCCAGTTCTTAAACGGAGTCTACGAGCAGTACTTC. Its translation is CASSQFLNGVYEQYF.